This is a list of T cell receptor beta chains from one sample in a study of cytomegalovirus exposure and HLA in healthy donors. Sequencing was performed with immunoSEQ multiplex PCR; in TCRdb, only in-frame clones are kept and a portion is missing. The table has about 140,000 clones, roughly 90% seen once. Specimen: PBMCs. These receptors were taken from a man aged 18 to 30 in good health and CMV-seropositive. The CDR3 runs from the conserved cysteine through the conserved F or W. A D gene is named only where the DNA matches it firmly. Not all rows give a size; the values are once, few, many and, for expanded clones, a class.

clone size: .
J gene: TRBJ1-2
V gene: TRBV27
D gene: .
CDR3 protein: CASRLSPTSILLGGEGYTF
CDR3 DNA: TGTGCCAGCAGGCTTTCTCCAACTTCCATCCTCTTGGGGGGTGAAGGCTACACCTTC

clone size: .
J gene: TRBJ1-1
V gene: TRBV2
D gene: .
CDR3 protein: CASSEDGRGAEAFF
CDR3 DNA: TGTGCCAGCAGTGAAGACGGCCGCGGGGCTGAAGCTTTCTTT

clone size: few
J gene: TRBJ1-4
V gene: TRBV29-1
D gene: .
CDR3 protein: CSVQGSPNEKLFF
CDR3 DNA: TGCAGCGTCCAGGGCTCACCTAATGAAAAACTGTTTTTT

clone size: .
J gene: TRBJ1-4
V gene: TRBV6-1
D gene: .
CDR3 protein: CASSEFGGLNEKLFF
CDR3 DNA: TGTGCCAGCAGTGAATTCGGAGGCCTTAATGAAAAACTGTTTTTT

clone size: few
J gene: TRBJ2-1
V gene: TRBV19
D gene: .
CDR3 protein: CASSIGSLKFF
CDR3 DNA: TGTGCCAGTAGTATAGGTTCCCTAAAGTTCTTC

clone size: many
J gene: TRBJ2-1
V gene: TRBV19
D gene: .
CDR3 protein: CASSPASTDYNEQFF
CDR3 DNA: TGTGCCAGTAGTCCGGCTAGCACCGACTACAATGAGCAGTTCTTC

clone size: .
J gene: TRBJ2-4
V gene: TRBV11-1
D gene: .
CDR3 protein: CASSLDQGNIQYF
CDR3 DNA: TGTGCCAGCAGCTTAGACCAGGGAAACATTCAGTACTTC

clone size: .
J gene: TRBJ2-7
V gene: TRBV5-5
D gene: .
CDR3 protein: CASSPGQFGYEQYF
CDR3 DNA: TGTGCCAGCAGCCCCGGACAGTTTGGCTACGAGCAGTACTTC

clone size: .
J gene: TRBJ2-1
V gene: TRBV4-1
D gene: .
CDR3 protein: CASAQEGVNEQFF
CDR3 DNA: TGCGCCAGTGCCCAGGAGGGTGTCAATGAGCAGTTCTTC

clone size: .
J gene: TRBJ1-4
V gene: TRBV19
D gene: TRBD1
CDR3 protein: CASSTRGMATNEKLFF
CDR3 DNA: TGTGCCAGTAGTACCAGGGGGATGGCGACTAATGAAAAACTGTTTTTT